This TCR beta chain was captured by sequencing in a study of T cells in Graves' hyperthyroidism and ophthalmopathy. Amplified TCR beta CDR3 regions came from RNA transcripts. HTBI primers drove first-round RT-PCR of the TCR CDR3. TCRdb re-analysed the multiplex PCR reads in MiXCR, keeping a single row per CDR3 protein. The table lists approximately 480,000 distinct CDR3 sequences, around 20% of them singletons. More than 8.5 ml of fresh peripheral blood supplied the PBMCs. Study-wide results and limits: The model's output predicted ophthalmopathy at a median of about 6.5 months prior to onset.

Trimming pared 5 bases from V and 5 bases from J, leaving 15 bases between. Germline CDR1 is MNHEY and CDR2 is SVGEGT. This CDR3 has 14 residues. Remarks on this clonotype: What it binds is not known.

This chain joins TRBV6-2 or TRBV6-3 and TRBJ2-5; D perhaps matches TRBD2 (6 bases). Sequenced: blood. The origin of this receptor is a man younger than 35 with Graves' hyperthyroidism. The CDR3 reads CASSHPGRSETQYF. The DNA for the CDR3 is TGTGCCAGCAGTCACCCCGGGAGATCGGAGACCCAGTACTTC.